Sequencing of this TCR beta chain was carried out in a study of a mutant IDH1 vaccine in newly diagnosed glioma. On the study more broadly: Onset of vaccination occurred 4-6 weeks following radiotherapy alone, or with temozolomide cycles. The earlier regimen, radiotherapy, temozolomide, or both, was most often both. Findings of the study overall: Altogether, about 95% of patients exhibited vaccine-induced immune responses.

Time point indicated: week 11, during vaccination. Vaccinated patients received 300 ug of mutant IDH1 20-mer peptide per dose, with topical imiquimod. Worth noting for this clone: The antigen is undetermined.

V gave up 8 bases and J gave up 8 bases; unmatched junction bases: 3. The CDR3 totals 11 residues. Germline CDR1 MNHEY, CDR2 SVGAGI. Here immunoSEQ multiplex PCR was the method, and the copy in TCRdb shows in-frame clones only, minus some. The table has some 120,000 clones, roughly 75% seen once. The chain carries TRBV6-5 and TRBJ2-1; the match to TRBD1 covers 7 bases. This clonotype was sampled from a man in his forties with glioma. Sequencing was performed on PBMCs, taken from a glioma patient whose treatment included an IDH1 peptide vaccine. CDR3 residues: CASGRGYEQFF. The CDR3, as DNA: TGTGCCAGCGGCAGGGGGTATGAGCAGTTCTTC.